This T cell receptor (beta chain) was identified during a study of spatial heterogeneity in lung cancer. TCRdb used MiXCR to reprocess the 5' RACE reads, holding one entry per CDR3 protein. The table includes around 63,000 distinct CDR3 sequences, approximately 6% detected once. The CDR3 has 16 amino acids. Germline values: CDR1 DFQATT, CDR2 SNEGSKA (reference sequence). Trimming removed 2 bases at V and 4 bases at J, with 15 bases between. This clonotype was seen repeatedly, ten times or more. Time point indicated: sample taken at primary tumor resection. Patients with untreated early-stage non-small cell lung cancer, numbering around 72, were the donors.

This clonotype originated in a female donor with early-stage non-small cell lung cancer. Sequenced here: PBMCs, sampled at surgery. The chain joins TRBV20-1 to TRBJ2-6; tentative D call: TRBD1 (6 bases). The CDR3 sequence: CSARTPYRAGANVLTF. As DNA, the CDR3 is TGCAGTGCTAGAACACCCTACAGGGCCGGGGCCAACGTCCTGACTTTC.